This T cell receptor (beta chain) emerged from a study of OX40 agonist ivuxolimab in advanced cancers. The overall study: The dose-escalation cohort had hepatocellular carcinoma, melanoma, renal cell or head and neck cancer.

Systemic immunosuppression or a history of autoimmune disease excluded patients. Generated by immunoSEQ multiplex PCR, the TCRdb table keeps only in-frame clones and is missing some. This sample yields about 50,000 clones, of which approximately 89% are seen a single time; around 6% belongs to the top ten. This receptor was taken from an adult with an advanced solid tumor such as melanoma, head and neck, liver or kidney cancer. The sequenced sample was CD4+ or CD8+ T cells sorted from blood, obtained in a trial of the OX40 agonist ivuxolimab.

The CDR3 spells CASSYSGIAGANVLTF. The CDR3 coding sequence is TGTGCCAGCAGCTACTCGGGGATCGCTGGGGCCAACGTCCTGACTTTC. The V call is TRBV7-9, the J call TRBJ2-6; perhaps TRBD2 as D (5 bases). This CDR3 is built from 16 residues. Germline V lookup: CDR1 SEHNR, CDR2 FQNEAQ (reference sequence). Trimming removed 4 bases at V and 2 bases at J, with 12 bases between.